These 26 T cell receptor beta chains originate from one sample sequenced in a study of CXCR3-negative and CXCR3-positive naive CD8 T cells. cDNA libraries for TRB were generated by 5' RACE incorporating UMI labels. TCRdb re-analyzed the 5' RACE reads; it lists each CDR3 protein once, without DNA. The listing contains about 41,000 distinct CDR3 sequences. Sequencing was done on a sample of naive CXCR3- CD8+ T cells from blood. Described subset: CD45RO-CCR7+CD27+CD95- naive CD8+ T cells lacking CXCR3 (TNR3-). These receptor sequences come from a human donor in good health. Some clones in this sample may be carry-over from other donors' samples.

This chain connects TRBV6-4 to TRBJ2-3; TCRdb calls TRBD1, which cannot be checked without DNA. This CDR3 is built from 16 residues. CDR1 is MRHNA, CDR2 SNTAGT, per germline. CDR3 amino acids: CASSDSTGGGTDTQYF.

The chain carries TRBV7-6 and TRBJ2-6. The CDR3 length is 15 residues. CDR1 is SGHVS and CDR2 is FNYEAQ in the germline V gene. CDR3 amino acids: CASSLSSSGANVLTF.

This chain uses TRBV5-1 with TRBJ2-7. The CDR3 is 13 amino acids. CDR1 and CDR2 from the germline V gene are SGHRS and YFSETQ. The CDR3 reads CPSSLDGPYEQYF.

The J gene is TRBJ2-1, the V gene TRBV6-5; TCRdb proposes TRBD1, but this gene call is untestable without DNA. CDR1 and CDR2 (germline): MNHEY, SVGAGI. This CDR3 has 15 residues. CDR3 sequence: CASSYSGQGADEQFF.

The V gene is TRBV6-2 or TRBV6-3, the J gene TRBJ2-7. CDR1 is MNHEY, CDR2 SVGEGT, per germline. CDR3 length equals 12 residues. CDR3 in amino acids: CASSYETREQYF.

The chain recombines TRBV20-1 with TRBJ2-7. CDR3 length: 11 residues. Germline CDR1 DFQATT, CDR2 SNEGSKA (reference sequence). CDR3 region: CSARETYEQYF.

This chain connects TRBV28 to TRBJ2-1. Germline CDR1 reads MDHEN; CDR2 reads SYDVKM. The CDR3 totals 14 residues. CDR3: CASRDVSSYNEQFF.

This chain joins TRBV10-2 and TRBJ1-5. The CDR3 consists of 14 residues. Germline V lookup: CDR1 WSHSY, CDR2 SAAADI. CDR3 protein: CASSETQVYQPQHF.

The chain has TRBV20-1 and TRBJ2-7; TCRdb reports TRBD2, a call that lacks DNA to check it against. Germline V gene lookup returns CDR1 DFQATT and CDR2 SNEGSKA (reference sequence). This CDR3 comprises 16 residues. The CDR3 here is CSVEGVTSGRAYEQYF.

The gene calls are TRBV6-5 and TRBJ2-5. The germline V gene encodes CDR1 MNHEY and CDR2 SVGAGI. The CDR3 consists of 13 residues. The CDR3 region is CASSIDPQETQYF.

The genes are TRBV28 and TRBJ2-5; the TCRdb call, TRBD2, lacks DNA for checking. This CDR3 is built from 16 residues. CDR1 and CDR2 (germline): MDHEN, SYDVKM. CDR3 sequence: CASGYTRGRLQETQYF.

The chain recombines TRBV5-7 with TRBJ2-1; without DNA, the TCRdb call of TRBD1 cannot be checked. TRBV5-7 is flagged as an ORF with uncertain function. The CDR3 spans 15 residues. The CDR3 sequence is CASSSTGGANNEQFF.

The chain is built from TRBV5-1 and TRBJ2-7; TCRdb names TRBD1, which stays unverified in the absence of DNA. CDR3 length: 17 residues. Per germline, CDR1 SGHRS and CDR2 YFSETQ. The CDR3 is CASSLVSYGGYSYEQYF.

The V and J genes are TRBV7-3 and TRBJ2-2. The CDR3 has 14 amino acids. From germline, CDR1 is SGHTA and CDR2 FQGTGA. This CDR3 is CASRKDGYTGELFF.

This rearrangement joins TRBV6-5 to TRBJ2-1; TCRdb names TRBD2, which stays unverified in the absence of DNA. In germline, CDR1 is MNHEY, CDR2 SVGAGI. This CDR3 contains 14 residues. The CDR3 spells CASSYDGGAYEQFF.

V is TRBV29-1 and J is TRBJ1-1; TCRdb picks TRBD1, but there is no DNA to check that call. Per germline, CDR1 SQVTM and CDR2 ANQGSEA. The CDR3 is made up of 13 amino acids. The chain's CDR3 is CSVEDRDGTEAFF.

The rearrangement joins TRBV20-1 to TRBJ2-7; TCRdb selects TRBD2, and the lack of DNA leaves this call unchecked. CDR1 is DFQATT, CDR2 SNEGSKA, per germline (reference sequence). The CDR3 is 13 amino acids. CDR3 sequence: CSARASGTYEQYF.

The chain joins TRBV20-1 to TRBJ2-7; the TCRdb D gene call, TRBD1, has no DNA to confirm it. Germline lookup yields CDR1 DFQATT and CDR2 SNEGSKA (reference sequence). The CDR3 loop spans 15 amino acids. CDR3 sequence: CSARVFGQGSYEQYF.

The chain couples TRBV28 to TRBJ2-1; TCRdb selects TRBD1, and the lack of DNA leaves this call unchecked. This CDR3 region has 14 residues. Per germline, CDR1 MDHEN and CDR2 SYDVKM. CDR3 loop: CASTPGTEFNEQFF.

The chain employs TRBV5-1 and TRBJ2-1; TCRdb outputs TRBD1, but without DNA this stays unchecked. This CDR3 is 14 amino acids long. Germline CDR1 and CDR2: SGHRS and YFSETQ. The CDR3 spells CASSLAQGRDEQFF. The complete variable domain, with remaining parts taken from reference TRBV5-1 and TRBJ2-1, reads KAGVTQTPRYLIKTRGQQVTLSCSPISGHRSVSWYQQTPGQGLQFLFEYFSETQRNKGNFPGRFSGRQFSNSRSEMNVSTLELGDSALYLCASSLAQGRDEQFFGPGTRLTVL.

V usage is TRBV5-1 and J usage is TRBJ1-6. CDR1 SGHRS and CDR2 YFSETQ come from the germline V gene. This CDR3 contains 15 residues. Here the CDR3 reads CASSSFPVDHSPLHF.

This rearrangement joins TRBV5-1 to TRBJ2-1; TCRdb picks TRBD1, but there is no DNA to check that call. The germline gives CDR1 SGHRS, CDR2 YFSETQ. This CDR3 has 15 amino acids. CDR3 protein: CASSPPRVSYNEQFF.

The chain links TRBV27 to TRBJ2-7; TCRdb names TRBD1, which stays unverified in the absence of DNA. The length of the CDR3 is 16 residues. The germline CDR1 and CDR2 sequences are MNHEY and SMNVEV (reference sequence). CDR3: CASSVSQGGLSYEQYF.

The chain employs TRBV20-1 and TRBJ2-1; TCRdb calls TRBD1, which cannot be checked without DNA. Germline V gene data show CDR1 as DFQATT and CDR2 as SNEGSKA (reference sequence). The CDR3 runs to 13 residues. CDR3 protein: CSARAGADNEQFF.

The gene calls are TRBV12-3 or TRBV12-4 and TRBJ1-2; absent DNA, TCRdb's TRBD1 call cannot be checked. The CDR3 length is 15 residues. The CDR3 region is CASSLIQEANYGYTF.

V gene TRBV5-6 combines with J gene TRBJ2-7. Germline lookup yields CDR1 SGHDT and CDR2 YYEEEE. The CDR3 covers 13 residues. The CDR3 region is CASSLNSSYEQYF.